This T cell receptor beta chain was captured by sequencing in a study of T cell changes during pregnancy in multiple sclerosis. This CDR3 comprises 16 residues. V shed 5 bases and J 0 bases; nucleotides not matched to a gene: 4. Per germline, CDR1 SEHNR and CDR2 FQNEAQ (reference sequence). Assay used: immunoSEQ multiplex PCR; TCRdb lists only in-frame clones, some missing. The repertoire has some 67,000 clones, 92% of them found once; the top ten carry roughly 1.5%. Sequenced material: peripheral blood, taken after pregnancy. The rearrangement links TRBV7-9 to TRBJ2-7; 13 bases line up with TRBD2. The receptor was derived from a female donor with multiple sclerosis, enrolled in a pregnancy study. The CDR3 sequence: CASSPRTSGGSYEQYF. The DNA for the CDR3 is TGTGCCAGCAGCCCCCGGACTAGCGGGGGCTCCTACGAGCAGTACTTC.